These 15 T cell receptor beta chains came from one sample sequenced in a study of T-cell reconstitution after alpha-beta-depleted transplantation in children. Preparation of the TCRbeta library involved a method that used unique molecular identifiers. MiXCR, applied by TCRdb to the PCR reads, yields one record per CDR3 protein. There are around 200,000 distinct CDR3 sequences in the sample; around 8.4% occur only once, and about a third lies in the top ten. The source material was PBMCs, mostly from graft donor cells, sampled 360 days after TCRalphabeta/CD19-depleted stem cell transplant. Receptors originate from a male patient between 2 and 10 years old who had a stem cell transplant for acute myeloid leukemia, so the T cells may come from the graft donor.

This clonotype was counted a few times. This chain uses TRBV7-2 with TRBJ2-7; no definite D call. The CDR3 spans 13 residues. Looked up from germline, CDR1 is SGHTA and CDR2 is FQGNSA. V lost 2 bases to trimming and J lost 2 bases, with 7 bases between them. This CDR3 is CASSLLPTYEQYF. The CDR3 region has the DNA TGTGCCAGCAGCTTACTCCCAACCTACGAGCAGTACTTC.

J is TRBJ2-7 and V is TRBV5-1; 11 bases align to TRBD1. CDR3 length: 16 residues. The ends lost 0 bases at V and 5 bases at J; junction bases unmatched: 7. Per the germline V gene, CDR1 is SGHRS and CDR2 is YFSETQ. The DNA of the CDR3 is TGCGCCAGCAGCTTGGAACCGGGACAGGGGGTGCACGAGCAGTACTTC. Translated, it gives CASSLEPGQGVHEQYF. The whole variable domain, filled in from reference TRBV5-1 and TRBJ2-7, reads KAGVTQTPRYLIKTRGQQVTLSCSPISGHRSVSWYQQTPGQGLQFLFEYFSETQRNKGNFPGRFSGRQFSNSRSEMNVSTLELGDSALYLCASSLEPGQGVHEQYFGPGTRLTVT.

This clonotype was counted at least ten times. The chain is built from TRBV7-2 and TRBJ2-2; D unclear. The V and J ends lost 6 bases and 2 bases respectively, with 13 bases between them. The germline V gene encodes CDR1 SGHTA and CDR2 FQGNSA. CDR3 length: 15 residues. Here the CDR3 reads CASSSQTSNTGELFF. DNA for the CDR3: TGTGCCAGCAGTTCTCAGACGTCCAACACCGGGGAGCTGTTTTTT.

This clonotype was counted a few times. V gene TRBV5-1 combines with J gene TRBJ1-6, with D uncertain. Germline-derived CDR1 and CDR2 are SGHRS and YFSETQ. The CDR3 consists of 16 residues. Deletions cut 3 bases from V and 0 bases from J, with 10 bases between. This CDR3 is CASSSEGSSYNSPLHF. The DNA for the CDR3 is TGCGCCAGCAGCTCCGAGGGAAGCTCCTATAATTCACCCCTCCACTTT.

The chain combines TRBV18 with TRBJ2-5; D is ambiguous. The germline V and J ends were trimmed by 4 bases and 5 bases, with 8 bases remaining between them. CDR1 KGHSH and CDR2 LQKENI come from the germline V gene. This CDR3 spans 12 amino acids. The CDR3 DNA is TGTGCCAGCTCACATGTCAAGGAGACCCAGTACTTC. This gives the protein CASSHVKETQYF. Full variable domain (rest looked up from reference TRBV18 and TRBJ2-5): NAGVMQNPRHLVRRRGQEARLRCSPMKGHSHVYWYRQLPEEGLKFMVYLQKENIIDESGMPKERFSAEFPKEGPSILRIQQVVRGDSAAYFCASSHVKETQYFGPGTRLLVL.

This clonotype was found a few times. This chain joins TRBV5-1 and TRBJ1-2; D is undetermined. CDR1 is SGHRS, CDR2 YFSETQ, per germline. Deletions cut 4 bases from V and 4 bases from J, with 17 bases between. This CDR3 is 15 amino acids long. This chain's CDR3 is CASSLQGAEPYGYTF. The CDR3 DNA reads TGCGCCAGCAGCCTCCAAGGCGCAGAGCCCTATGGCTACACCTTC.

This clonotype was seen many times. This sequence joins TRBV13 and TRBJ2-7; D is uncertain. The CDR3 covers 15 residues. Trimming cost V 6 bases and J 0 bases, with 15 bases left between them. The germline V gene has CDR1 PRHDT and CDR2 FYEKMQ (reference sequence). Written as DNA, the CDR3 is TGTGCCAGCAGGCCTCTGGCGGCCAGCTCCTACGAGCAGTACTTC. It encodes CASRPLAASSYEQYF.

In its sample, this clonotype was seen a few times. The chain recombines TRBV27 with TRBJ1-5, with a possible D match to TRBD1 (5 bases). The CDR3 is 13 residues long. Germline-derived CDR1 and CDR2 are MNHEY and SMNVEV (reference sequence). Trimming stripped 2 bases from V and 6 bases from J, with 8 bases between. The CDR3 DNA reads as TGTGCCAGCAGTTTAGAGGGGAGTCAGCCCCAGCATTTT. It is translated as CASSLEGSQPQHF.

The chain combines TRBV12-3 or TRBV12-4 with TRBJ2-3; D remains unclear. Trimming pared 3 bases from V and 0 bases from J, leaving 7 bases between. This CDR3 has 14 amino acids. The CDR3 loop reads CASSLMGSTDTQYF. CDR3 nucleotides: TGTGCCAGCAGTTTGATGGGGAGCACAGATACGCAGTATTTT.

In its sample, this clonotype was seen a few times. The gene calls are TRBV12-3 or TRBV12-4 and TRBJ1-1, with 7 bases identical to TRBD1. J lost 0 bases, V lost 10 bases, and 8 bases had no gene match. There are 14 residues in the CDR3. The CDR3 bases are TGTGCCACAACGGGACAGTCCTTGAACACTGAAGCTTTCTTT. Its protein is CATTGQSLNTEAFF.

The rearrangement uses TRBV18 and TRBJ1-5; the match to TRBD1 covers 7 bases. The CDR3 sequence is 15 residues long. The J segment lost 4 bases and the V segment lost 2 bases, leaving 5 bases of the junction unmatched. The germline V gene has CDR1 KGHSH and CDR2 LQKENI. The CDR3 sequence is CASSPGTVQNQPQHF. The CDR3 bases are TGTGCCAGCTCACCAGGGACAGTTCAGAATCAGCCCCAGCATTTT.

The J gene is TRBJ2-7, the V gene TRBV28; 9 bases are a match to TRBD2. Germline V CDR1 and CDR2: MDHEN, SYDVKM. CDR3 length equals 14 residues. V shed 2 bases and J 7 bases; nucleotides not matched to a gene: 6. DNA for the CDR3: TGTGCCAGCAGTTTAACAGCGGGAGGAGGGGAGCAGTACTTC. The encoded protein is CASSLTAGGGEQYF.

The table lists this clonotype with a count of one. The chain employs TRBV5-4 and TRBJ2-7, with D possibly TRBD2 on 5 matching bases. Per the germline V gene, CDR1 is SGHNT and CDR2 is YYREEE (reference sequence). V was trimmed by 3 bases and J by 2 bases, leaving 21 bases between them. The CDR3 sequence is 17 residues long. The CDR3 is CASSSPLARVFTYEQYV. The CDR3 region has the DNA TGTGCCAGCAGCTCCCCCTTGGCGAGGGTCTTCACCTACGAGCAGTACGTC.

The chain joins TRBV12-3 or TRBV12-4 to TRBJ1-2; 10 nucleotides align to TRBD1. Germline trimming cut 5 bases from V and 3 bases from J; bases unmatched to any gene: 12. The CDR3 contains 17 residues. The CDR3 here is CASSPRQGAVWYYGYTF. The CDR3 DNA reads as TGTGCCAGCAGTCCTCGACAGGGGGCTGTCTGGTACTATGGCTACACCTTC.

V is TRBV6-1 and J is TRBJ2-3; D tentatively reads TRBD1 or TRBD2 (6 bases each). This CDR3 region has 15 residues. The V end lost 6 bases, the J end lost 0 bases, and 13 bases lay between the germline ends. The germline V gene has CDR1 MNHNS and CDR2 SASEGT. This CDR3 is CASSSLGGSTDTQYF. The DNA for the CDR3 is TGTGCCAGCAGCTCGCTAGGGGGGAGCACAGATACGCAGTATTTT.